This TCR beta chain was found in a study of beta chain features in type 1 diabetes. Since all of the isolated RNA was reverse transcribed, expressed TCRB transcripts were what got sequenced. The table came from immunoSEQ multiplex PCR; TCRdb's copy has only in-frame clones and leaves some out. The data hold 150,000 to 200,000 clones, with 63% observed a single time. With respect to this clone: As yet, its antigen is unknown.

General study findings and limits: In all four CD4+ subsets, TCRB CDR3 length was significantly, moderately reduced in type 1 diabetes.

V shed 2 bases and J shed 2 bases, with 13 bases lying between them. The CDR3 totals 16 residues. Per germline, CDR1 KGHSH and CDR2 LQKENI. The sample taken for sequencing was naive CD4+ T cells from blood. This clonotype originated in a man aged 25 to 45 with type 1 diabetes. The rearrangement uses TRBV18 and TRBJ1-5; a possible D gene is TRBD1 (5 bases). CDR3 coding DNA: TGTGCCAGCTCACCATTGGTCCAGGGTGGCAATCAGCCCCAGCATTTT. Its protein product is CASSPLVQGGNQPQHF.